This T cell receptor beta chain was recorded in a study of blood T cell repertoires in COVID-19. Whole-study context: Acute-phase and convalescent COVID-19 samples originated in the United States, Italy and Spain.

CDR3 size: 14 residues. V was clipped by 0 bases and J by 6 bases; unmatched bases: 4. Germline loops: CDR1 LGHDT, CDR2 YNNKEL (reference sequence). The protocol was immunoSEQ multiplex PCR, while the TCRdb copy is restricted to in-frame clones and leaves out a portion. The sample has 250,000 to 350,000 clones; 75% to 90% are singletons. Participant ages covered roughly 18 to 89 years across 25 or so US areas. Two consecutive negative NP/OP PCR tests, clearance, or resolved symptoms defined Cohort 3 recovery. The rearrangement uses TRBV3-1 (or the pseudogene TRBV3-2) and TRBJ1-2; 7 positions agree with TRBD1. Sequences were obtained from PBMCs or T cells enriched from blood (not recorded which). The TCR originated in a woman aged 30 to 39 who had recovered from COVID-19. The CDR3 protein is CASSQDPQGHGYTF. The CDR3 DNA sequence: TGTGCCAGCAGCCAAGACCCACAGGGGCATGGCTACACCTTC.